This T cell receptor (beta chain) appears in the sequencing data of a study of blood T cell repertoires in COVID-19. The wider study: Acute and convalescent COVID-19 samples came from the United States, Italy and Spain. PBMCs, B-cell-depleted T cells, or T cells provided the cDNA or gDNA that made up the material.

The V gene end was trimmed by 5 bases and the J gene end by 6 bases; junction bases not matched to a gene: 3. This CDR3 is built from 13 residues. Original handling: Reference gene primers were amplified, and this amplification served to estimate nucleated cell counts. TCRdb's copy holds only in-frame clones and misses some; the assay was immunoSEQ multiplex PCR. V and J calls and clone size come straight from that table; D and trimming were deduced from the DNA. The data show under 300,000 clones, roughly 85% seen once. This chain links TRBV12-3 or TRBV12-4 with TRBJ1-2; 10 bases map to TRBD1. This clonotype originated in a man aged 55 to 70 who had recovered from COVID-19. Material: peripheral blood. The CDR3 loop reads CASSIGQGDGYTF. The CDR3 DNA reads as TGTGCCAGCAGTATAGGACAGGGGGATGGCTACACCTTC.